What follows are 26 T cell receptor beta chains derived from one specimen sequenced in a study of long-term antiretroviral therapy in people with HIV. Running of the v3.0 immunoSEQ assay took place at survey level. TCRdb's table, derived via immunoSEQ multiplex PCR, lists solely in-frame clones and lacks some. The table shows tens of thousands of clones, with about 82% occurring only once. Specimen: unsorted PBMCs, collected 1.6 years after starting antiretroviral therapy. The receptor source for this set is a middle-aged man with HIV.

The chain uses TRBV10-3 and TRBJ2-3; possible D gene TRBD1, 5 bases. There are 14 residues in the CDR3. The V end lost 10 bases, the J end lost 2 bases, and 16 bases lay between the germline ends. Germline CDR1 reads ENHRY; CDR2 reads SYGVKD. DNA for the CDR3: TGTGCCACAACCGCCGACAGTAACACAGATACGCAGTATTTT. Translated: CATTADSNTDTQYF.

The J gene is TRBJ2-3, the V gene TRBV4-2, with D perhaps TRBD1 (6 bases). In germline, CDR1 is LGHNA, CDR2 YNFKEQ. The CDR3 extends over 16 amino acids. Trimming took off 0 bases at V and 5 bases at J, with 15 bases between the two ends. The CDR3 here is CASSQDLGVGGDTQYF. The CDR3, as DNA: TGTGCCAGCAGCCAAGATCTTGGCGTAGGGGGAGATACGCAGTATTTT.

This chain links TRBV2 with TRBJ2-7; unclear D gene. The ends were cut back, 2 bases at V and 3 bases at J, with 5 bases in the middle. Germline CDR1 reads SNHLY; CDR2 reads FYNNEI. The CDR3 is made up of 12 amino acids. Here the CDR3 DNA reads TGTGCCAGCAGTGAATCCCACTACGAGCAGTACTTC. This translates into CASSESHYEQYF.

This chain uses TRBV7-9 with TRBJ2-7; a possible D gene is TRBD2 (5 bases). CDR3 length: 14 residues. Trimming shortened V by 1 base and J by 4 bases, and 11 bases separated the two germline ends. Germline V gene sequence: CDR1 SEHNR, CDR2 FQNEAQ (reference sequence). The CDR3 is CASSLGEFRYEQYF. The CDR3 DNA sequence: TGTGCCAGCAGCTTAGGGGAGTTTCGGTACGAGCAGTACTTC. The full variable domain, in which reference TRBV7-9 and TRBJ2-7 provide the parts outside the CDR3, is DTGVSQNPRHKITKRGQNVTFRCDPISEHNRLYWYRQTLGQGPEFLTYFQNEAQLEKSRLLSDRFSAERPKGSFSTLEIQRTEQGDSAMYLCASSLGEFRYEQYFGPGTRLTVT.

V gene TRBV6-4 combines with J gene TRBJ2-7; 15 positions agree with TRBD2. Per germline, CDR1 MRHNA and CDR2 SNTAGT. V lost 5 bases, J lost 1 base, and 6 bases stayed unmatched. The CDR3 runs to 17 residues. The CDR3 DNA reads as TGTGCCAGCAGTCGGACTAGCGGGAGGGTACTTTCCTACGAGCAGTACTTC. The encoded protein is CASSRTSGRVLSYEQYF.

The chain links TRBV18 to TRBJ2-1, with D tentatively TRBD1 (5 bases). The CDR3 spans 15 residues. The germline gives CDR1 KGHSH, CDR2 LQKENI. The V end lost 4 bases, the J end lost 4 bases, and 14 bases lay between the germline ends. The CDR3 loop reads CASSLLDTNYNEQFF. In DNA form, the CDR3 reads TGTGCCAGCTCACTCTTGGACACAAATTACAATGAGCAGTTCTTC. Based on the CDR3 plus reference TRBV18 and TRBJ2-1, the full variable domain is NAGVMQNPRHLVRRRGQEARLRCSPMKGHSHVYWYRQLPEEGLKFMVYLQKENIIDESGMPKERFSAEFPKEGPSILRIQQVVRGDSAAYFCASSLLDTNYNEQFFGPGTRLTVL.

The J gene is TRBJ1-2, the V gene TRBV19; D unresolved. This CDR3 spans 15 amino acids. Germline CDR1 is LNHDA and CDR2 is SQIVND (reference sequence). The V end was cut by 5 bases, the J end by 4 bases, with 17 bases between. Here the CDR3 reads CASSVLKPGGYGYTF. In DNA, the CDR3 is TGTGCCAGTAGTGTACTAAAGCCGGGCGGCTATGGCTACACCTTC.

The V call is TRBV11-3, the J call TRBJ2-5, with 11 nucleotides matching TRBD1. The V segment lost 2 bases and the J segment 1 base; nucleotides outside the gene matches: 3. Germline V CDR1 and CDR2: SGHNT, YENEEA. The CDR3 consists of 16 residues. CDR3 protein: CASSLYGTGGQETQYF. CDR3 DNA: TGTGCCAGCAGCTTATATGGGACAGGGGGCCAAGAGACCCAGTACTTC.

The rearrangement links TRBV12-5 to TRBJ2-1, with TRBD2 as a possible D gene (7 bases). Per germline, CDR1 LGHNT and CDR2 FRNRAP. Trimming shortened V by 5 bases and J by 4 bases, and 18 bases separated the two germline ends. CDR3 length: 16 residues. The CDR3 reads CASGLPRGAIYNEQFF. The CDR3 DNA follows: TGTGCTAGTGGTCTCCCTCGGGGGGCGATATACAATGAGCAGTTCTTC.

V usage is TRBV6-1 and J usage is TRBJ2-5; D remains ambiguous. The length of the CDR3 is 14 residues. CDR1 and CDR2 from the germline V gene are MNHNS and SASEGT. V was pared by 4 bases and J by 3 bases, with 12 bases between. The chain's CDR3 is CASSANTEKETQYF. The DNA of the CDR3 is TGTGCCAGCAGTGCAAATACAGAAAAAGAGACCCAGTACTTC.

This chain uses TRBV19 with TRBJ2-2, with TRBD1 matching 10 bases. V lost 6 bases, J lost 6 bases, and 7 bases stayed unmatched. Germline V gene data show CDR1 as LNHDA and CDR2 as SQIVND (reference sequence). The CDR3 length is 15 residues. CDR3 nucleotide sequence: TGTGCCAGTAGGACAGGGGGCGCGGTATCCGGGGAGCTGTTTTTT. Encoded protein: CASRTGGAVSGELFF.

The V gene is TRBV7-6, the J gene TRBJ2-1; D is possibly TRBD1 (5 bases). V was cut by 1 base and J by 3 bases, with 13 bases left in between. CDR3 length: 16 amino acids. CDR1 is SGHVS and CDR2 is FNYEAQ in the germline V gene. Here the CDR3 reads CASSLGGSSLYNEQFF. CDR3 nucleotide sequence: TGTGCCAGCAGCTTAGGGGGCAGTAGCCTCTACAATGAGCAGTTCTTC.

CDR3 loop: CASTGDRNYGYTF. The CDR3 coding sequence is TGTGCCAGCACCGGGGACCGTAACTATGGCTACACCTTC. V and J are TRBV2 and TRBJ1-2; D perhaps matches TRBD1 (5 bases). The CDR3 loop spans 13 amino acids. Germline loops: CDR1 SNHLY, CDR2 FYNNEI. V was pared by 7 bases and J by 1 base, with 10 bases between.

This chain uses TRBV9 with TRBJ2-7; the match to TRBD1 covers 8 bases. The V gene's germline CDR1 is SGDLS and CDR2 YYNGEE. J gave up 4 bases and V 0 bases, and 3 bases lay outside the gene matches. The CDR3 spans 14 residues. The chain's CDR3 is CASSVGQGAYEQYF. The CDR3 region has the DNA TGTGCCAGCAGCGTAGGGCAGGGGGCGTACGAGCAGTACTTC. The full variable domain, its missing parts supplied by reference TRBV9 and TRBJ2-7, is DSGVTQTPKHLITATGQRVTLRCSPRSGDLSVYWYQQSLDQGLQFLIQYYNGEERAKGNILERFSAQQFPDLHSELNLSSLELGDSALYFCASSVGQGAYEQYFGPGTRLTVT.

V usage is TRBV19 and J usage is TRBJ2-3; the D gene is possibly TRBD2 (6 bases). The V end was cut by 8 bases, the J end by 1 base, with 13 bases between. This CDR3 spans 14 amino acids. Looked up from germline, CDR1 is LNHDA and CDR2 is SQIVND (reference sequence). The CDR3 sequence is CASAGGAGTDTQYF. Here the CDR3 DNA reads TGTGCCAGTGCCGGGGGAGCGGGCACAGATACGCAGTATTTT.

The CDR3, as DNA: TGTGCCAGCTCACCAGGACAGGGAGAGACCCAGTACTTC. It yields the protein CASSPGQGETQYF. The chain recombines TRBV18 with TRBJ2-5; 8 nucleotides match TRBD1. V lost 2 bases to trimming and J lost 4 bases; unmatched junction nucleotides: 0. Germline CDR1 KGHSH, CDR2 LQKENI. This CDR3 has 13 residues.

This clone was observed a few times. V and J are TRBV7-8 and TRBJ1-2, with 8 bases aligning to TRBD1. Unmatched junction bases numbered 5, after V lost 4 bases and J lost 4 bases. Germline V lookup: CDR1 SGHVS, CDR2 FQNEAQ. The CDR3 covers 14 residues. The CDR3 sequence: CASSSLGTGYGYTF. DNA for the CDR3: TGTGCCAGCAGCTCCTTGGGGACAGGCTATGGCTACACCTTC.

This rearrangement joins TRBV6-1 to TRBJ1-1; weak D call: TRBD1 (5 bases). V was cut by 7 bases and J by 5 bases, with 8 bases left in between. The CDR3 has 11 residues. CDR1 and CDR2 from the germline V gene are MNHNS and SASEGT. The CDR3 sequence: CASTRGTEAFF. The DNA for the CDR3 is TGTGCCAGCACCCGGGGGACTGAAGCTTTCTTT.

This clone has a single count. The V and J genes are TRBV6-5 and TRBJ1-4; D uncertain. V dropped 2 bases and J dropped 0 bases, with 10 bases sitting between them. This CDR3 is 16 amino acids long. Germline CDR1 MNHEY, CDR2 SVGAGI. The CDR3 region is CASSYAPGATNEKLFF. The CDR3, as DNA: TGTGCCAGCAGTTACGCCCCAGGCGCAACTAATGAAAAACTGTTTTTT.

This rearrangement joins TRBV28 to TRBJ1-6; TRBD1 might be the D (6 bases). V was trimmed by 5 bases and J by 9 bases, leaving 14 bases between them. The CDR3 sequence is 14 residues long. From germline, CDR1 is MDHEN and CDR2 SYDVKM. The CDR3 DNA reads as TGTGCCAGCAGTCCGGGGACAAGGCGTTCACCCCTCCACTTT. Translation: CASSPGTRRSPLHF.

The CDR3 reads CASSSDRTNEKLFF. The CDR3 region has the DNA TGTGCCAGTAGTTCGGACAGAACTAATGAAAAACTGTTTTTT. The chain recombines TRBV19 with TRBJ1-4, with D tentatively TRBD1 (6 bases). CDR1 is LNHDA, CDR2 SQIVND, per germline (reference sequence). With 5 bases removed from V and 1 base from J, the gap between germline ends came to 8 bases. The CDR3 is 14 residues long.

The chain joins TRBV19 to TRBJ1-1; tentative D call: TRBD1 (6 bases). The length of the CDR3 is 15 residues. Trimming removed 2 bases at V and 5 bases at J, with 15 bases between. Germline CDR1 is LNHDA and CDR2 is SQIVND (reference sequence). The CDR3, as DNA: TGTGCCAGTAGTATATGGGCAGGGGTAAGGACTGAAGCTTTCTTT. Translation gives CASSIWAGVRTEAFF.

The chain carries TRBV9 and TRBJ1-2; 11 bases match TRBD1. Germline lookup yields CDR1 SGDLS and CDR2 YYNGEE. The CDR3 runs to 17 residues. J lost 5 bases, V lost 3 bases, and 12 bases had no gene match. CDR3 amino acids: CASSAGQGVSTTYGYTF. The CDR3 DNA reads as TGTGCCAGCAGCGCGGGACAGGGGGTGAGCACCACTTATGGCTACACCTTC.

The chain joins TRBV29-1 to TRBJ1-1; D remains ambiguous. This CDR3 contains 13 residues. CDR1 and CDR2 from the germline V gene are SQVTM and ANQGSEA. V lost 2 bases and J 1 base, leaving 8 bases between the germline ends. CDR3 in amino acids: CSVETEANTEAFF. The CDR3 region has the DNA TGCAGCGTTGAAACGGAGGCGAACACTGAAGCTTTCTTT.

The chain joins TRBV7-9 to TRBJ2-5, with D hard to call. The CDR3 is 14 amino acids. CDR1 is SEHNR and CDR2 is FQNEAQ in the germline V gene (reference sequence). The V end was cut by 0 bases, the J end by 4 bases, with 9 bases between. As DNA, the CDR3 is TGTGCCAGCAGCTTAGCTGTCCCATCAGAGACCCAGTACTTC. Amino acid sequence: CASSLAVPSETQYF. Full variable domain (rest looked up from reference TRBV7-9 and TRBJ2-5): DTGVSQNPRHKITKRGQNVTFRCDPISEHNRLYWYRQTLGQGPEFLTYFQNEAQLEKSRLLSDRFSAERPKGSFSTLEIQRTEQGDSAMYLCASSLAVPSETQYFGPGTRLLVL.

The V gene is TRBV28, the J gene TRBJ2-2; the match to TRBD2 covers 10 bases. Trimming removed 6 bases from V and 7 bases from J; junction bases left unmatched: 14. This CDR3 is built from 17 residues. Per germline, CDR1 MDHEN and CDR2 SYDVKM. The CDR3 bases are TGTGCCAGCAGCCTCAGCGGGAGGGCCACGGTGGGCGGGGAGCTGTTTTTT. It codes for CASSLSGRATVGGELFF. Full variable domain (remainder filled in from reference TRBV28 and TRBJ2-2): DVKVTQSSRYLVKRTGEKVFLECVQDMDHENMFWYRQDPGLGLRLIYFSYDVKMKEKGDIPEGYSVSREKKERFSLILESASTNQTSMYLCASSLSGRATVGGELFFGEGSRLTVL.